These T cell receptor beta chains were read from a single sample in a study of cytomegalovirus exposure and HLA in healthy donors. The data were produced by immunoSEQ multiplex PCR, yet TCRdb's version contains in-frame clones alone and is incomplete. The data contain around 210,000 clones, about 80% of them singletons. Sequencing was done on a sample of PBMCs. These receptor sequences come from a woman younger than 45 in good health and CMV-seronegative. CDR3s include the opening cysteine and the closing phenylalanine or tryptophan. A D gene is named only where the DNA matches it firmly. Some rows mark clone size as missing; the rest say once, few, many or name a class of expanded clone.

DNA	CDR3	V	size	J	D
TGTGCCAGCAGTGAAAACCGACTGCCGGAGACCCAGTACTTC	CASSENRLPETQYF	TRBV6-1	-	TRBJ2-5	-
TGTGCCAGCAGCCAAGGATTTCCCCCTAGGGGCTACCCCTTC	CASSQGFPPRGYPF	TRBV14	-	TRBJ1-2	-
TGTGCCAGCAGCCCCAATCCCGGGCCCCAGCATTTT	CASSPNPGPQHF	TRBV6-1	once	TRBJ1-5	-
TGTGCCAGCAGTTTATTGATGGGGGGGCGGAGTGGTGGCTACACCTTC	CASSLLMGGRSGGYTF	TRBV28	-	TRBJ1-2	-
TGTGCCAGCAGCCAACCCTTCGGGTATAGCTCCTACAATGAGCAGTTCTTC	CASSQPFGYSSYNEQFF	TRBV4-2	-	TRBJ2-1	-
TGCGCCAGCAGCTCCCGCGCCACCACCTACAATGAGCAGTTCTTC	CASSSRATTYNEQFF	TRBV5-1	few	TRBJ2-1	-
TGTGCCAGCAGCTTAGCCGGGACTAGAGGGTTCTTC	CASSLAGTRGFF	TRBV7-9	-	TRBJ2-1	TRBD2
TGTGCCAGTAGCAACGAAAAACAGGGTGACACCGGGGAGCTGTTTTTT	CASSNEKQGDTGELFF	TRBV19	-	TRBJ2-2	-
TGTGCCAGCAGCTTAGGTGGGGCGGTCCTGGAGACCCAGTACTTC	CASSLGGAVLETQYF	TRBV7-2	-	TRBJ2-5	-
TGTGCCTGGAGTGAGGGGACACTTAGCAATCAGCCCCAGCATTTT	CAWSEGTLSNQPQHF	TRBV30	few	TRBJ1-5	-
TGTGCCAGCAGCCCCGGTCGGGGTTCTGGCAATGAGCAGTTCTTC	CASSPGRGSGNEQFF	TRBV7-9	-	TRBJ2-1	-
TGTGCCAGCGTCCGCGAGAGGGTTGAAAAACTGTTTTTT	CASVRERVEKLFF	TRBV2	once	TRBJ1-4	-
TGCGCCAGCAGCTTGTCTCCAGGGGGCATCAATGAGCAGTTCTTC	CASSLSPGGINEQFF	TRBV5-1	few	TRBJ2-1	TRBD1
TGTGCCAGCAGCTATGGGACTGGCCTCGTACGTGGCTACACCTTC	CASSYGTGLVRGYTF	TRBV9	-	TRBJ1-2	-
TGTGCCAGCAGCCGCCAGGCAGGGCCGAAAAACATTCAGTACTTC	CASSRQAGPKNIQYF	TRBV7-9	-	TRBJ2-4	-
TGTGCCAGCAGACCTGTACAGGGACGTTCGAACACTGAAGCTTTCTTT	CASRPVQGRSNTEAFF	TRBV14	-	TRBJ1-1	-
TGTGCTAGTGGTTTGGTACAGGGGATTCCAGATACGCAGTATTTT	CASGLVQGIPDTQYF	TRBV12-5	-	TRBJ2-3	TRBD1
TGCGCCAGCAGTGAGTCGACGGGGGACACAGATACGCAGTATTTT	CASSESTGDTDTQYF	TRBV10-1	-	TRBJ2-3	-
TGTGCCAGCAGTTTATGGGGACAGGGCCGGCAAGAGACCCAGTACTTC	CASSLWGQGRQETQYF	TRBV27	-	TRBJ2-5	TRBD1
TGTGCCAGCTCACCACCGAGGGCTAGCGGGAGGGGCGAGCAGTACTTC	CASSPPRASGRGEQYF	TRBV18	-	TRBJ2-7	TRBD2
TGTGCCAGCAGCGTAAGGGAGACTAGGGGTGGCTACACCTTC	CASSVRETRGGYTF	TRBV9	-	TRBJ1-2	-
TGCGCCAGCAGCCCGCTGATTGGAGGATTAGAAAATGAGCAGTTCTTC	CASSPLIGGLENEQFF	TRBV5-1	few	TRBJ2-1	-
TGTGCCAGCAGCTTATACAGTCAGGCGGATACGCAGTATTTT	CASSLYSQADTQYF	TRBV7-9	-	TRBJ2-3	-
TGTGCCAGCTCACCCAGGGCATCGGATGGCTACACCTTC	CASSPRASDGYTF	TRBV18	-	TRBJ1-2	-
TGCGCCAGCAGCTTGGAGCGGGGGTGGGATACGCAGTATTTT	CASSLERGWDTQYF	TRBV5-1	-	TRBJ2-3	TRBD2
TGTGCCAGCAGCGACGCCTTAGCGGGAGGGGACAATGAGCAGTTCTTC	CASSDALAGGDNEQFF	TRBV28	few	TRBJ2-1	TRBD2
TGCGCCAGCAGGTCCTCAGGGGCCCAAGGGGATACGCAGTATTTT	CASRSSGAQGDTQYF	TRBV23-1	-	TRBJ2-3	-
TGTGCCAGCAGTCAAATCCCCCAGGTACGGGGATCCTACGAGCAGTACTTC	CASSQIPQVRGSYEQYF	TRBV27	-	TRBJ2-7	-
TGTGCCAGCAGCTTGGAACCAGGGGTTAGCTACACCTTC	CASSLEPGVSYTF	TRBV5-6	once	TRBJ1-2	-
TGCGCCAGCAGCTTAGGAGTTCTATACCAAGAGACCCAGTACTTC	CASSLGVLYQETQYF	TRBV5-1	-	TRBJ2-5	-
TGTGCCAGAAGCTTGGGGGGGCACAGGGATCTATTCATGAACACTGAAGCTTTCTTT	CARSLGGHRDLFMNTEAFF	TRBV5-3	few	TRBJ1-1	-
TGTGCCAGCAGTCCCCCGGGGGGCCTAGCAGCTTTCTTT	CASSPPGGLAAFF	TRBV6-5	-	TRBJ1-1	-
TGTGCCAGCAGCTTAGAGGGGGATCAGCCCCAGCATTTT	CASSLEGDQPQHF	TRBV7-2	-	TRBJ1-5	-
TGCGCCAGCAGCCAAGTAATGGGGAGTAGCAATCAGCCCCAGCATTTT	CASSQVMGSSNQPQHF	TRBV4-1	-	TRBJ1-5	-
TGCGCCAGCAGCGTCCAAGGGAGCTCCTACGAGCAGTACTTC	CASSVQGSSYEQYF	TRBV5-1	-	TRBJ2-7	-
TGTGCCAGCAGTGAACTAACAGGGCGGCCCCAGCATTTT	CASSELTGRPQHF	TRBV2	-	TRBJ1-5	-
TGTGCCAGCAGCCCCGGACCGACAGGGGACTATGGCTACACCTTC	CASSPGPTGDYGYTF	TRBV11-1	-	TRBJ1-2	TRBD1
TGCGCCAGCAGCCGGCACCGGGACAGCACCGGGGAGCTGTTTTTT	CASSRHRDSTGELFF	TRBV4-1	-	TRBJ2-2	TRBD1
TGTGCCTGGAGTGCGACTAGCGGTCACAATGAGCAGTTCTTC	CAWSATSGHNEQFF	TRBV30	-	TRBJ2-1	TRBD2
TGCGCCAGCAGCTTTGGGCCCTGGCAGGGGAACACTGAAGCTTTCTTT	CASSFGPWQGNTEAFF	TRBV5-1	-	TRBJ1-1	-